This T cell receptor beta chain came from a study of shared clonotypes between healthy human individuals. General study points: Larger estimated richness was generally seen in naive subsets than in memory subsets. A small donor pool kept down the genetic and exposure-history diversity that was represented. Donor clonotype sharing was expected to depend on sequencing depth.

As concerns this clone: Its antigen is unknown. The same CDR3 is also encoded by other DNA sequences in this sample.

The repertoire was sequenced with immunoSEQ multiplex PCR; TCRdb's copy has only in-frame clones and lacks some. The sample consists of approximately 1,500,000 clones, nearly 99% of them appearing once. From germline, CDR1 is SGHDT and CDR2 YYEEEE. Trimming left V 0 bases short and J 1 base short, with 2 bases between. The CDR3 consists of 13 residues. The sequence derives from a young man in good health. The sequenced material came from naive CD4+ T cells sorted from blood. Documented subset: CD45RA+ positively selected. The chain is built from TRBV5-6 and TRBJ1-5; D not certain. The CDR3 loop is CASSLGSNQPQHF. DNA of the CDR3: TGTGCCAGCAGCTTGGGAAGCAATCAGCCCCAGCATTTT. Complete variable domain (other parts from reference TRBV5-6 and TRBJ1-5): DAGVTQSPTHLIKTRGQQVTLRCSPKSGHDTVSWYQQALGQGPQFIFQYYEEEERQRGNFPDRFSGHQFPNYSSELNVNALLLGDSALYLCASSLGSNQPQHFGDGTRLSIL.